The following is a TCR beta chain sequence with its context. Antigen specificity is unknown. Trimming removed 7 bases from V and 3 bases from J, with 13 bases in between. Germline-derived CDR1 and CDR2 are MNHNS and SASEGT. The CDR3 runs to 13 residues. The entry originates in a study of shared clonotypes between healthy human individuals. General study results and limits: About 5% of naive CD4 clonotypes were shared across several donors.

Naive-designated CD8 cells lacked CD45RO, were positively enriched for CCR7, and omitted terminally differentiated effector memory CD45RA+ cells. Deep was the level used in running the assay. Sequencing was performed with immunoSEQ multiplex PCR; in TCRdb, only in-frame clones are kept and a portion is missing. The data contain some 1,900,000 clones, roughly 94% of them singletons. The source is a man between 18 and 29 years old in good health. This chain joins TRBV6-1 and TRBJ2-7, with D tentatively TRBD1 (6 bases). Sequencing was done on a sample of naive CD8+ T cells sorted from blood. The CDR3 loop is CASTWTEYYEQYF. CDR3 in DNA: TGTGCCAGCACCTGGACAGAGTACTACGAGCAGTACTTC.